This entry lists 30 T cell receptor beta chains sequenced from one sample in a study of blood T cells in healthy people across ages. A sample-barcoded 5' primer and a J-beta primer mix were used in a second PCR of about 7 to 11 cycles. TCRdb re-called the 5' RACE reads through MiXCR, storing one row per CDR3 protein. Of some 930,000 distinct CDR3 sequences listed, roughly 29% are singletons. These data were also reused for a study on T cells of mothers and their children.

The sample was blood. These receptor sequences come from a woman aged 40 to 55 in good health.

Notes on this clonotype: It may be a read error: a sequence one base away is much more abundant. The chain carries TRBV5-6 and TRBJ2-3, with D possibly being TRBD1 (7 bases). This CDR3 is built from 16 residues. Per germline, CDR1 SGHDT and CDR2 YYEEEE. V was cut by 3 bases and J by 4 bases, with 18 bases left in between. CDR3 DNA: TGTGCCAGCAGCTCCCGGACAGGAGCTAGCGCAGATACGCAGTATTTT. Residues: CASSSRTGASADTQYF.

Many counts were recorded for this clonotype. V is TRBV2 and J is TRBJ2-7; 7 bases are a match to TRBD1. The CDR3 runs to 12 residues. Germline V lookup: CDR1 SNHLY, CDR2 FYNNEI. V gave up 5 bases and J gave up 9 bases; unmatched junction bases: 7. CDR3 in DNA: TGTGCCAGCAGTTGGACAGGACAAAGGCAGTACTTC. Translated: CASSWTGQRQYF.

J is TRBJ2-7 and V is TRBV10-3; the D gene could be TRBD1 or TRBD2 (6 bases each). The CDR3 loop spans 19 amino acids. Germline assignment: CDR1 ENHRY and CDR2 SYGVKD. V lost 5 bases and J lost 2, with 28 bases in between. The CDR3 is CAISYGGGTRTSGAYEQYF. CDR3 sequence (DNA): TGTGCCATCAGTTACGGAGGCGGGACACGAACATCAGGGGCCTACGAGCAGTACTTC.

In this sample, this clonotype turned up a few times. The gene calls are TRBV7-9 and TRBJ2-3; possibly TRBD2 for D (6 bases). Germline V gene lookup returns CDR1 SEHNR and CDR2 FQNEAQ (reference sequence). CDR3 size: 13 residues. Trimming shortened V by 8 bases and J by 2 bases, and 11 bases separated the two germline ends. The DNA of the CDR3 is TGTGCCAGCGCCGGGACTCACACAGATACGCAGTATTTT. This translates into CASAGTHTDTQYF.

The J gene is TRBJ1-2, the V gene TRBV7-2, with unresolved D. Germline loops: CDR1 SGHTA, CDR2 FQGNSA. The CDR3 sequence is 16 residues long. V was cut by 3 bases and J by 2 bases, with 16 bases left in between. The CDR3 reads CASSFFVKAENYGYTF. The DNA of the CDR3 is TGTGCCAGCAGCTTTTTTGTAAAGGCCGAAAACTATGGCTACACCTTC.

V usage is TRBV19 and J usage is TRBJ2-4; 12 bases line up with TRBD1. The V and J ends lost 9 bases and 4 bases, in that order; junction bases with no gene match: 7. CDR1 is LNHDA, CDR2 SQIVND, per germline (reference sequence). This CDR3 is built from 15 residues. CDR3 bases: TGTGCCAGCCAGGGGGACAGGGGGCGAAAAAACATTCAGTACTTC. This gives the protein CASQGDRGRKNIQYF.

As to this clonotype: The junction departs from germline at one end; a sequencing error may be responsible. CDR3 loop: CAGSLPHNNEQFF. The CDR3 DNA reads TGTGCCGGCAGTTTACCCCATAACAATGAGCAGTTCTTC. This chain connects TRBV28 to TRBJ2-1; D gene ambiguous. Germline V lookup: CDR1 MDHEN, CDR2 SYDVKM. The CDR3 extends over 13 amino acids.

This clonotype has more than one count but fewer than ten. This chain connects TRBV6-1 to TRBJ1-2; TRBD1 matches 9 bases. The CDR3 runs 14 residues. CDR1 MNHNS and CDR2 SASEGT come from the germline V gene. V trimming: 7 bases; J trimming: 4 bases; junction bases outside the gene matches: 7. CDR3: CASTPGTGCYGYTF. As DNA, the CDR3 is TGTGCCAGCACCCCCGGGACAGGGTGCTATGGCTACACCTTC.

The table lists this clonotype with a few counts. The V gene is TRBV29-1, the J gene TRBJ2-7, with D perhaps matching TRBD1 or TRBD2 (6 bases each). Germline CDR1 SQVTM, CDR2 ANQGSEA. This CDR3 contains 11 residues. V shed 4 bases and J shed 7 bases, with 11 bases lying between them. CDR3 bases: TGCAGCGTTGGAGGGGGGTGGGAGCAGTACTTC. As protein: CSVGGGWEQYF.

The chain couples TRBV24-1 to TRBJ2-7; 14 bases fit TRBD2. The CDR3 is 13 residues long. CDR1 and CDR2 from the germline V gene are KGHDR and SFDVKD. Trimming at V came to 5 bases and at J to 7 bases, leaving 0 bases not matched to a gene. CDR3 sequence (DNA): TGTGCCACCAGTGGACTAGCGGGGGGGGAGCAGTACTTC. It yields the protein CATSGLAGGEQYF.

This chain uses TRBV6-1 with TRBJ2-3; D may be TRBD1 (5 bases). The V end lost 2 bases, the J end lost 1 base, and 19 bases lay between the germline ends. CDR1 is MNHNS, CDR2 SASEGT, per germline. The length of the CDR3 is 18 residues. Written as DNA, the CDR3 is TGTGCCAGCAGTGAATTTTATTTTCAGGGCTATCGCACAGATACGCAGTATTTT. It codes for CASSEFYFQGYRTDTQYF.

This clonotype was found a few times. CDR3 sequence reads: CASSFIDTAYEQYF. CDR3 DNA: TGTGCCAGCAGTTTCATCGACACCGCCTACGAGCAGTACTTC. The rearrangement joins TRBV28 to TRBJ2-7; D uncertain. Germline CDR1 is MDHEN and CDR2 is SYDVKM. Trimming removed 3 bases from V and 2 bases from J, with 11 bases in between. The CDR3 totals 14 residues.

This clonotype was detected ten times or more. The chain couples TRBV5-1 to TRBJ2-7, with a tentative D call TRBD2 (5 bases). The V end was cut by 0 bases, the J end by 6 bases, with 13 bases between. The CDR3 totals 14 residues. Germline V gene lookup returns CDR1 SGHRS and CDR2 YFSETQ. The CDR3 nucleotides read TGCGCCAGCAGCTTGGAACTGAGCGGTAGCGAGCAGTACTTC. Translated: CASSLELSGSEQYF.

This clonotype was detected only once. V gene TRBV5-1 combines with J gene TRBJ2-7, with D uncertain. Trimming shortened V by 5 bases and J by 5 bases, and 14 bases separated the two germline ends. CDR3 length: 13 residues. The germline gives CDR1 SGHRS, CDR2 YFSETQ. The CDR3 DNA sequence: TGCGCCAGCAGGAGGACGGAATATAACGAGCAGTACTTC. Its translation: CASRRTEYNEQYF.

The V and J genes are TRBV3-1 and TRBJ2-5; D possibly matches TRBD1 or TRBD2 (6 bases each). Germline CDR1 reads LGHDT; CDR2 reads YNNKEL (reference sequence). The CDR3 covers 15 residues. Trimming cost V 4 bases and J 11 bases, with 23 bases left between them. This chain's CDR3 is CASSRRGGLPYGQYF. CDR3 in DNA: TGTGCCAGCAGCCGAAGAGGGGGGCTCCCCTACGGGCAGTACTTC.

The chain is built from TRBV7-9 and TRBJ2-5; no clear D. This CDR3 has 12 residues. V lost 1 base and J lost 11, with 11 bases in between. Germline lookup yields CDR1 SEHNR and CDR2 FQNEAQ (reference sequence). The CDR3 DNA sequence: TGTGCCAGCAGCTTAGTGTACGCGGAGCAGTACTTC. Encoded protein: CASSLVYAEQYF. The whole variable domain, filled in from reference TRBV7-9 and TRBJ2-5, reads DTGVSQNPRHKITKRGQNVTFRCDPISEHNRLYWYRQTLGQGPEFLTYFQNEAQLEKSRLLSDRFSAERPKGSFSTLEIQRTEQGDSAMYLCASSLVYAEQYFGPGTRLLVL.

This clonotype was counted at least ten times. The V gene is TRBV11-2, the J gene TRBJ2-7, with D possibly being TRBD2 (7 bases). The CDR3 spans 13 residues. V dropped 2 bases and J dropped 6 bases, with 11 bases sitting between them. Germline CDR1 is SGHAT and CDR2 is FQNNGV. For the CDR3, the DNA is TGTGCCAGCAGCTTATACAGGGAGGGCGAGCAGTACTTC. Its protein product is CASSLYREGEQYF.

This clonotype was seen a handful of times. CDR3 nucleotide sequence: TGTGCCAGCAGCCCTTCACCGGGACTTAACATCTACGAGCAGTACTTC. It translates to CASSPSPGLNIYEQYF. The chain couples TRBV3-1 to TRBJ2-7; tentative D call: TRBD2 (6 bases). This CDR3 region has 16 residues. Trimming stripped 4 bases from V and 3 bases from J, with 19 bases between. The germline gives CDR1 LGHDT, CDR2 YNNKEL (reference sequence).

Many counts were recorded for this clonotype. The chain carries TRBV20-1 and TRBJ2-7; TRBD1 matches at 8 bases. V shed 5 bases and J 6 bases; nucleotides not matched to a gene: 15. This CDR3 spans 15 amino acids. Germline V lookup: CDR1 DFQATT, CDR2 SNEGSKA (reference sequence). The CDR3 coding sequence is TGCAGTGCTCGTAAAACAGGGGGAAGTTCTGGCGAGCAGTACTTC. This encodes CSARKTGGSSGEQYF.

This clonotype was found many times. The chain carries TRBV12-3 or TRBV12-4 and TRBJ2-7, with D maybe TRBD1 (6 bases). This CDR3 is built from 14 residues. Deletions cut 6 bases from V and 7 bases from J, with 19 bases between. CDR3 coding DNA: TGTGCCAGCAGCCGGACAGTGAGCCCCGGGGAGCAGTACTTC. Its protein product is CASSRTVSPGEQYF.

This clonotype showed up many times. The chain employs TRBV20-1 and TRBJ2-1; 7 nucleotides line up with TRBD2. The CDR3 covers 14 residues. J lost 3 bases, V lost 3 bases, and 5 bases had no gene match. Germline CDR1 DFQATT, CDR2 SNEGSKA (reference sequence). As DNA, the CDR3 is TGCAGTGCTAGCGGGGGGTTGGTCTACAATGAGCAGTTCTTC. Translated, it gives CSASGGLVYNEQFF.

The CDR3 is CAAVVAGNTEAFF. DNA for the CDR3: TGTGCCGCCGTTGTCGCAGGGAACACTGAAGCTTTCTTT. The V call is TRBV6-1, the J call TRBJ1-1; D remains ambiguous. Between the trimmed V and J ends, which lost 11 bases and 1 base, there was a span of 14 bases. This CDR3 has 13 amino acids. Germline V CDR1 and CDR2: MNHNS, SASEGT.

Turning to this clonotype: The junction shows a germline mismatch at one end, possibly a read error. The chain is built from TRBV20-1 and TRBJ1-2, with unresolved D. Germline CDR1 is DFQATT and CDR2 is SNEGSKA (reference sequence). This CDR3 spans 13 amino acids. The CDR3 spells CSARGPVADGYTF. CDR3 nucleotides: TGCAGTGCCAGAGGTCCCGTAGCGGATGGCTACACCTTC.

The chain employs TRBV7-9 and TRBJ2-5; D is possibly TRBD2 (6 bases). The CDR3 contains 15 residues. Germline CDR1 is SEHNR and CDR2 is FQNEAQ (reference sequence). Between the trimmed V and J ends, which lost 4 bases and 9 bases, there was a span of 21 bases. The CDR3 region has the DNA TGTGCCAGCAGCTCGACCGGGGGTTTCCGGGAGTCCCAGTACTTC. Its translation: CASSSTGGFRESQYF.

The sample holds many counts of this clonotype. Here the CDR3 DNA reads TGCAGTGCTAGAGATCGGGTCGGCGGTTACTCTGGGGCCAACGTCCTGACTTTC. Its protein product is CSARDRVGGYSGANVLTF. The chain is built from TRBV20-1 and TRBJ2-6; D not certain. The germline V and J ends were trimmed by 0 bases and 0 bases, with 15 bases remaining between them. In germline, CDR1 is DFQATT, CDR2 SNEGSKA (reference sequence). CDR3 length: 18 amino acids.

The CDR3 DNA sequence: TGTGCCAGCAGTTTATCGAACAAACCCACAGAGACCCAGTACTTC. As protein: CASSLSNKPTETQYF. V is TRBV27 and J is TRBJ2-5; D ambiguous. The germline CDR1 and CDR2 sequences are MNHEY and SMNVEV (reference sequence). V was trimmed by 0 bases and J by 4 bases, leaving 12 bases between them. CDR3 length: 15 amino acids.

The chain recombines TRBV7-9 with TRBJ1-4; D might be TRBD1 (6 bases). The V end was cut by 5 bases, the J end by 4 bases, with 17 bases between. Germline V CDR1 and CDR2: SEHNR, FQNEAQ (reference sequence). CDR3 size: 16 residues. CDR3 DNA sequence: TGTGCCAGCAGCATCGGACAGAGGTCTGGTAATGAAAAACTGTTTTTT. It encodes CASSIGQRSGNEKLFF.

The chain combines TRBV6-5 with TRBJ2-7; D remains unclear. This CDR3 comprises 15 residues. V was clipped by 6 bases and J by 0 bases, with 15 bases between them. The V gene's germline CDR1 is MNHEY and CDR2 SVGAGI. The CDR3 loop is CASRKTFASSYEQYF. CDR3 bases: TGTGCCAGCAGAAAGACATTCGCGAGCTCCTACGAGCAGTACTTC.

This chain links TRBV15 with TRBJ2-3; D gene ambiguous. Trimming cost V 8 bases and J 4 bases, with 4 bases left between them. Germline CDR1 and CDR2: LNHNV and YYDKDF (reference sequence). The CDR3 contains 10 residues. Written as DNA, the CDR3 is TGTGCCACCGGGGCAGATACGCAGTATTTT. This encodes CATGADTQYF.

The chain is built from TRBV29-1 and TRBJ1-2, with TRBD1 identical over 9 bases. The V segment lost 4 bases and the J segment 8 bases; nucleotides outside the gene matches: 5. Germline CDR1 reads SQVTM; CDR2 reads ANQGSEA. The CDR3 loop spans 12 amino acids. The CDR3 DNA sequence: TGCAGCGTTGTACAGGGGGCAGAGGGCTACACCTTC. Translating gives CSVVQGAEGYTF.